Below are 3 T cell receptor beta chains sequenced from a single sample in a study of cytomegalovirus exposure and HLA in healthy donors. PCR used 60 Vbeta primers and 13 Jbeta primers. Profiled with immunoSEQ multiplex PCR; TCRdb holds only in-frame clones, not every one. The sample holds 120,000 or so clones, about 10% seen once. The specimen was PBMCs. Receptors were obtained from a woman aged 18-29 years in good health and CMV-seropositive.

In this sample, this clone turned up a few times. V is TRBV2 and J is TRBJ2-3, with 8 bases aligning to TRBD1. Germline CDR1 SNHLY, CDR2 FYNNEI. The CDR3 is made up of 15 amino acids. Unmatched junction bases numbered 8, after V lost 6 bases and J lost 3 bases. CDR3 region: CASSLDRVETDTQYF. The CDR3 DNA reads TGTGCCAGCAGCCTGGACAGGGTCGAGACAGATACGCAGTATTTT.

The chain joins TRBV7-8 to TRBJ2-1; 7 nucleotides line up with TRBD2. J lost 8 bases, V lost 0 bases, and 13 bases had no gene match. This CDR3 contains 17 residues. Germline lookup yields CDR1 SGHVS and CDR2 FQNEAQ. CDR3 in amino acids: CASSLASGILVGDEQFF. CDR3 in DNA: TGTGCCAGCAGCTTAGCGAGCGGGATTCTGGTAGGTGATGAGCAGTTCTTC.

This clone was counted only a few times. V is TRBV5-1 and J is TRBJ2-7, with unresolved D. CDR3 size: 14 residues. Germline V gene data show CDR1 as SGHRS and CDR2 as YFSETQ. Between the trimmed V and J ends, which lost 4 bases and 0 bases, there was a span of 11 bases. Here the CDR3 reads CASSPVGGSYEQYF. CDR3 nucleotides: TGCGCCAGCAGCCCCGTTGGCGGCTCCTACGAGCAGTACTTC.